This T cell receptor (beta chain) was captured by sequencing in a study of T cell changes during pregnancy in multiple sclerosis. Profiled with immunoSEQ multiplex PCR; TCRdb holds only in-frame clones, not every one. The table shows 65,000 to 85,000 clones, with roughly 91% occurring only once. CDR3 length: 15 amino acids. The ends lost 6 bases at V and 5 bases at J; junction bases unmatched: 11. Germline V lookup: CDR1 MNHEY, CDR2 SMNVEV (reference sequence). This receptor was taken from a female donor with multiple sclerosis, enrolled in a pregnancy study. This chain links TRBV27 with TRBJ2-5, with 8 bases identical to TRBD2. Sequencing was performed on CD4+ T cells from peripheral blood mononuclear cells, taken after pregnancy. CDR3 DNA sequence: TGTGCCAGCAGCCGGGGGGGGGCGGCTGGGGAGACCCAGTACTTC. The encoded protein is CASSRGGAAGETQYF.